This entry lists 7 T cell receptor beta chains sequenced from one sample in a study of blood T cell repertoires in COVID-19. Sequencing was performed with immunoSEQ multiplex PCR; in TCRdb, only in-frame clones are kept and a portion is missing. The sample has fewer than 350,000 clones, approximately 90% seen once. Sequences were obtained from PBMCs or T cells enriched from blood (not recorded which). These receptors all come from a woman aged 30 to 39 with acute COVID-19.

This chain joins TRBV4-1 and TRBJ2-3; 10 nucleotides line up with TRBD2. V dropped 4 bases and J dropped 4; count of bases not matched to a gene: 20. Germline V gives CDR1 MGHRA, CDR2 YSYEKL. The CDR3 spans 20 residues. The CDR3 spells CASSPHRSAGGGTFPDTQYF. The CDR3 DNA sequence: TGCGCCAGCAGCCCCCACCGTTCAGCGGGAGGGGGAACCTTCCCAGATACGCAGTATTTT.

The chain links TRBV7-3 to TRBJ2-7, with D maybe TRBD1 (6 bases). The germline V and J ends were trimmed by 6 bases and 7 bases, with 16 bases remaining between them. From germline, CDR1 is SGHTA and CDR2 FQGTGA. There are 13 residues in the CDR3. CDR3 residues: CASRSTGAGEQYF. The DNA of the CDR3 is TGTGCCAGCAGATCGACAGGAGCCGGTGAGCAGTACTTC.

The V call is TRBV7-2, the J call TRBJ2-5; D ambiguous. V lost 1 base, J lost 2 bases, and 8 bases lay in between. Germline CDR1 and CDR2: SGHTA and FQGNSA. This CDR3 has 14 residues. The CDR3 protein is CASSLGGTQETQYF. As DNA, the CDR3 is TGTGCCAGCAGCTTAGGCGGCACTCAAGAGACCCAGTACTTC.

The chain is built from TRBV15 and TRBJ2-5, with 14 bases that match TRBD2. CDR3 length: 17 residues. V shed 3 bases and J 5 bases; nucleotides not matched to a gene: 8. Germline CDR1 is LNHNV and CDR2 is YYDKDF (reference sequence). CDR3 region: CATSSGTSGSLGETQYF. CDR3 DNA sequence: TGTGCCACCAGCAGTGGGACTAGCGGGAGTCTTGGGGAGACCCAGTACTTC.

The table lists this clone with a few counts. The chain couples TRBV6-5 to TRBJ2-2; D is possibly TRBD2 (6 bases). The length of the CDR3 is 15 residues. The germline V and J ends were trimmed by 4 bases and 3 bases, with 12 bases remaining between them. Germline assignment: CDR1 MNHEY and CDR2 SVGAGI. CDR3 nucleotide sequence: TGTGCCAGCAGTTCCGGGAGTGGCCACACCGGGGAGCTGTTTTTT. Protein product: CASSSGSGHTGELFF.

The rearrangement joins TRBV9 to TRBJ2-6; no clear D. The CDR3 length is 14 residues. Germline CDR1 SGDLS, CDR2 YYNGEE. V was pared by 5 bases and J by 0 bases, with 6 bases between. CDR3 DNA sequence: TGTGCCAGCAGGGTGAGCTCTGGGGCCAACGTCCTGACTTTC. Its protein product is CASRVSSGANVLTF.

The rearrangement joins TRBV3-1 (or the pseudogene TRBV3-2) to TRBJ2-7; 10 bases map to TRBD2. The CDR3 consists of 15 residues. With 5 bases clipped from V and 6 bases from J, the junction kept 10 bases outside the gene matches. Germline-derived CDR1 and CDR2 are LGHDT and YNNKEL (reference sequence). The CDR3 here is CASSSLAGVPLEQYF. Written as DNA, the CDR3 is TGTGCCAGCAGCTCTCTAGCGGGAGTTCCCCTCGAGCAGTACTTC.